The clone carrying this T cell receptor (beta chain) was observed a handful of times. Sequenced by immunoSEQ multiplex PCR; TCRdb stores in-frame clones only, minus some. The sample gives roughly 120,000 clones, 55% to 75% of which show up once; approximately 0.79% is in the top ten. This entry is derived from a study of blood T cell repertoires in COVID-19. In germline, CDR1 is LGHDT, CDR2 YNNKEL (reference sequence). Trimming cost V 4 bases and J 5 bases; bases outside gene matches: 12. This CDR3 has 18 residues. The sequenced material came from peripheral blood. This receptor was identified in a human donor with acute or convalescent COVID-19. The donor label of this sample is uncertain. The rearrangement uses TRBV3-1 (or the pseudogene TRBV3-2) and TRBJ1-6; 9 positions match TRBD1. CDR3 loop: CASSPIPATGGNNSPLHF. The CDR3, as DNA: TGTGCCAGCAGCCCAATACCTGCTACAGGGGGCAATAATTCACCCCTCCACTTT.